This TCR beta chain was identified during a study of T cell repertoires in cytomegalovirus infection. Study in general: In public TCR beta signatures, there were indications of both CMV infection and matching HLA type. General study results and limits: Carriers of CMV plus the relevant HLA were identified by cumulative public TCR beta family frequency. The study found HLA-C-restricted CMV-specific TCR beta clonotypes dominating the ex vivo response.

TCRdb fed the reads into MiXCR, producing one record per CDR3 protein. Among about 770,000 distinct CDR3 sequences listed, roughly 29% were seen once. This CDR3 spans 14 amino acids. V lost 5 bases and J lost 3, with 11 bases in between. Regarding this clonotype: Its cognate antigen is unknown.

This TCR derives from a human donor in good health (CMV status not recorded). Some clones in this sample may be carry-over from other donors' samples. The sample consisted of cultured CD8+ T cells from PBMCs, taken from culture after CMV antigen stimulation. The gene calls are TRBV12-3 or TRBV12-4 and TRBJ1-5, with a possible D match to TRBD1 (6 bases). For the CDR3, the DNA is TGTGCCAGCAGTCCAGGGGTCGTCAATCAGCCCCAGCATTTT. As protein: CASSPGVVNQPQHF.